A single T cell receptor beta chain is shown here with its context. This clonotype was counted only a few times. Which antigen it targets is not known. No per-base quality is available; no much larger clone lies one base away. The data are from a study of T cells in Graves' hyperthyroidism and ophthalmopathy (dated by TCRdb to the late 2010s). Some background on the complete study: Peripheral blood samples were taken at the time of initial diagnosis, prior to any treatment. Prospective prediction of ophthalmopathy was tested in an independent validation cohort consisting of roughly 20 hyperthyroidism patients and around 17 patients who later progressed to ophthalmopathy. For training and testing, the 100 or so patients in the discovery cohort were randomly divided in a 7:3 ratio. The paper reports TCR Vbeta CDR3 sequencing of over 120 peripheral blood samples: under 45 ophthalmopathy, about 75 hyperthyroidism and approximately 17 progressor patients. In addition, the study compared T-cell repertoires in thyroid tissue and in blood from roughly six Graves' hyperthyroidism patients. After blood sampling, hyperthyroidism patients were treated with methimazole at a starting dose of 30 mg daily, and ophthalmopathy patients were treated with high-dose intravenous methylprednisolone. To identify distinguishing TCR V-J signatures, a discovery cohort of 100 patients was used, comprising 43 with Graves' ophthalmopathy and 57 with stable Graves' hyperthyroidism. On the study overall, not on this receptor specifically: Blood samples also contained most of the expanded thyroid clonotypes (frequency above 0.001), which suggests that blood repertoires may reflect thyroid immune responses. In validation, the model predicted progression to ophthalmopathy a median of around six months before onset, with roughly 71% sensitivity and around 76% specificity. In cross-validation, a model built on a 13 V-J signature told ophthalmopathy apart from stable hyperthyroidism with over 85% sensitivity and approximately 81% specificity, and in testing the same model reached 80%/75%. Sample size was not statistically predetermined, and blinding of investigators to group allocation was not performed.

A patient counted as having stable Graves' hyperthyroidism if no progression to ophthalmopathy occurred over 18 months of follow-up. Hyperthyroidism patients were newly diagnosed, had a disease duration of under 2 months, and were aged 18 to 65 years. The study excluded patients with uncontrolled infections, other autoimmune diseases, pregnancy or lactation. Diagnoses relied on clinical symptoms, serum thyroxine and TRAb, thyroid ultrasound and orbital computed tomography. Ficoll-Paque density gradient centrifugation was used to isolate PBMCs from 9.5 to 10 ml of fresh peripheral blood. Total RNA was extracted with Trizol reagent, and quality was checked on an Agilent 2100 Bioanalyzer. Taken from the germline V gene, the CDR1 and CDR2 loops are MDHEN and SYDVKM. V is pared back by 7 bases and J by 3 bases, with 9 bases lying between the germline termini. The CDR3 numbers 13 residues from cysteine through phenylalanine. Here the CDR3 DNA is all that survives: 39 bases in frame from base 1.

The TCR beta CDR3 regions were amplified from the RNA transcripts. A first-round RT-PCR of the TCR CDR3 used the HTBI primer set with the Qiagen OneStep RT-PCR kit. The libraries were constructed in a second round of multiplex PCR and then size-selected and purified. Paired-end sequencing of the libraries was performed with 100 bp reads on an Illumina HiSeq2000. Per the original workflow: SOAPnuke was used to process the raw data, removing reads that contained adapters or uncalled bases, had a mean Phred below 15, or lacked an exact match to the constant primer or identifier. COPE v1.2.5 was used to merge the high-quality paired reads, and each unique nucleotide sequence was defined as a clonotype. MiTCR v1.1 was used to align clonotypes to the IMGT TRBV, TRBD and TRBJ reference segments. Analysis was restricted to V-J combinations with a frequency above 0.0001, which covered 99.2% of repertoires. A TCS score was defined as the ratio of F50 (clonal expansion) to E x V (chaos), with BLOSUM62-based TCRdist applied between CDR3 peptides within each V-J. Welch's t-statistics and random forest reduced just over 500 V-J features to roughly 13, which were used in a naive Bayes classifier (R e1071). In-frame beta chains were kept once TCRdb had trimmed the public reads at Q25 with fastp and called clones with MiXCR. Every CDR3 protein is listed once, alongside the most common genes and DNA of its rows. The V and J calls come from TCRdb's annotation, not from the publication. The sample yields 550,000 to 600,000 distinct CDR3 sequences; approximately 15% were counted once. The top ten constitute 15% to 20% of the sample.

The receptor was derived from a woman between 18 and 30 years old with Graves' hyperthyroidism. Sample: blood. The V gene is TRBV28 and the J gene is TRBJ2-2, and possibly TRBD2, on 6 matching bases. CDR3 protein: CASTGLDTGELFF. The nucleotide sequence is given as TGTGCCAGCACGGGACTCGACACCGGGGAGCTGTTTTTT.